The 23 T cell receptor beta chains listed next were all sequenced from one sample in a study of cytotoxic CD8 clonotypes in ibrutinib-treated CLL. This table comes from immunoSEQ multiplex PCR, and its TCRdb copy is limited to in-frame clones, with some not included. The sample gives 65,000 to 85,000 clones, approximately 90% of which show up once; 3.1% is in the top ten. The input for sequencing was PBMCs, taken after 12 months of ibrutinib treatment. These TCRs come from a human donor with chronic lymphocytic leukemia.

This clone was observed a single time. The gene calls are TRBV4-2 and TRBJ2-2, with a tentative D call TRBD2 (5 bases). CDR3 length equals 17 residues. Trimming cost V 1 base and J 4 bases, with 16 bases left between them. CDR1 and CDR2 (germline): LGHNA, YNFKEQ. CDR3 nucleotide sequence: TGTGCCAGCAGCCAAGGAGGAGCTAGGAGCGGCACCGGGGAGCTGTTTTTT. Its protein is CASSQGGARSGTGELFF.

The chain links TRBV5-1 to TRBJ2-3; 8 bases agree with TRBD2. The CDR3 has 16 amino acids. J gave up 5 bases and V 0 bases, and 8 bases lay outside the gene matches. Germline V gene data show CDR1 as SGHRS and CDR2 as YFSETQ. CDR3 coding DNA: TGCGCCAGCAGCTTGGCCAGCGGGAGTAGTAAAGATACGCAGTATTTT. Encoded protein: CASSLASGSSKDTQYF.

The CDR3 reads CASSQEGYEQYF. The CDR3 DNA reads as TGCGCCAGCAGCCAAGAGGGGTACGAGCAGTACTTC. The chain is built from TRBV4-1 and TRBJ2-7; no definite D call. CDR1 and CDR2 from the germline V gene are MGHRA and YSYEKL. With 0 bases removed from V and 4 bases from J, the gap between germline ends came to 4 bases. CDR3 length: 12 residues.

CDR3: CASSEVPSSYNEQFF. DNA for the CDR3: TGTGCCAGCAGTGAAGTCCCCAGCTCCTACAATGAGCAGTTCTTC. V is TRBV6-1 and J is TRBJ2-1; D remains unclear. With 1 base removed from V and 0 bases from J, the gap between germline ends came to 7 bases. CDR1 is MNHNS and CDR2 is SASEGT in the germline V gene. The CDR3 is 15 amino acids.

The CDR3: CAISPGGGTYEQYF. In DNA form, the CDR3 reads TGTGCCATCAGCCCGGGAGGGGGAACCTACGAGCAGTACTTC. The chain carries TRBV10-3 and TRBJ2-7; TRBD2 aligns across 8 bases. The CDR3 has 14 residues. CDR1 is ENHRY, CDR2 SYGVKD, per germline. The V and J ends lost 6 bases and 2 bases, in that order; junction bases with no gene match: 6.

This clone was counted between two and nine times. The chain links TRBV7-9 to TRBJ2-4; no firm D call. The CDR3 is 15 amino acids. Germline values: CDR1 SEHNR, CDR2 FQNEAQ (reference sequence). Trimming removed 5 bases at V and 7 bases at J, with 18 bases between. The CDR3 spells CASSPPFRTGNIQYF. As DNA, the CDR3 is TGTGCCAGCAGCCCCCCGTTCCGGACGGGTAACATTCAGTACTTC.

As DNA, the CDR3 is TGTGCCTGGAGTCAAAGACAGGGCGAGACCCAGTACTTC. Translation: CAWSQRQGETQYF. This rearrangement joins TRBV30 to TRBJ2-5; TRBD1 agrees at 7 bases. The trim removed 2 bases at V and 5 bases at J, leaving 5 bases unmatched. The germline CDR1 and CDR2 sequences are GTSNPN and SVGIG (reference sequence). The CDR3 has 13 residues. Filled out from reference TRBV30 and TRBJ2-5, the complete variable domain reads SQTIHQWPATLVQPVGSPLSLECTVEGTSNPNLYWYRQAAGRGLQLLFYSVGIGQISSEVPQNLSASRPQDRQFILSSKKLLLSDSGFYLCAWSQRQGETQYFGPGTRLLVL.

The gene calls are TRBV11-3 and TRBJ2-7; 14 nucleotides agree with TRBD2. CDR3 length: 15 amino acids. The trim removed 0 bases at V and 6 bases at J, leaving 1 base unmatched. Germline CDR1 SGHNT, CDR2 YENEEA. This CDR3 reads CASSLEGTSGSEQYF. The CDR3 coding sequence is TGTGCCAGCAGCTTAGAGGGGACTAGCGGGAGCGAGCAGTACTTC.

The chain employs TRBV10-2 and TRBJ2-3, with D unresolved. V shed 2 bases and J shed 0 bases, with 9 bases lying between them. Germline lookup yields CDR1 WSHSY and CDR2 SAAADI. The CDR3 has 15 residues. The CDR3 DNA follows: TGCGCCAGCAGTGAGGTCGCGGACAGCACAGATACGCAGTATTTT. Translated, it gives CASSEVADSTDTQYF.

The V gene is TRBV29-1, the J gene TRBJ2-2, with TRBD1 as a possible D gene (5 bases). V shed 7 bases and J shed 4 bases, with 7 bases lying between them. The germline gives CDR1 SQVTM, CDR2 ANQGSEA. CDR3 size: 11 residues. For the CDR3, the DNA is TGCAGCGCCAGGGTCACCGGGGAGCTGTTTTTT. It translates to CSARVTGELFF.

The chain combines TRBV6-1 with TRBJ2-1; 10 nucleotides agree with TRBD2. CDR3 length equals 14 residues. Germline V lookup: CDR1 MNHNS, CDR2 SASEGT. V trimming: 9 bases; J trimming: 0 bases; junction bases outside the gene matches: 2. The CDR3 is CASKREGSYNEQFF. For the CDR3, the DNA is TGTGCCAGTAAGCGGGAGGGCTCCTACAATGAGCAGTTCTTC.

A single count supports this clone. V is TRBV28 and J is TRBJ1-2; 7 bases are a match to TRBD1. J gave up 13 bases and V 3 bases, and 17 bases lay outside the gene matches. Germline V gives CDR1 MDHEN, CDR2 SYDVKM. The CDR3 sequence is 15 residues long. CDR3 protein: CASSFPRTGGLGATF. The CDR3 DNA reads TGTGCCAGCAGTTTTCCTCGGACAGGTGGGCTCGGGGCCACCTTC.

The genes are TRBV7-3 and TRBJ2-1, with 10 bases that match TRBD2. Per the germline V gene, CDR1 is SGHTA and CDR2 is FQGTGA. The CDR3 has 16 residues. V gave up 4 bases and J gave up 7 bases; unmatched junction bases: 10. This chain's CDR3 is CASSSSGGFLGNEQFF. CDR3 DNA: TGTGCCAGCAGCTCTAGCGGGGGTTTTTTAGGTAATGAGCAGTTCTTC.

This rearrangement joins TRBV7-8 to TRBJ1-6; no clear D. This CDR3 has 14 residues. V was cut by 1 base and J by 10 bases, with 11 bases left in between. The germline V gene encodes CDR1 SGHVS and CDR2 FQNEAQ. The CDR3, as DNA: TGTGCCAGCAGCTTAGTCCAGTTCTGGTCACCCCTCCACTTT. Amino acids: CASSLVQFWSPLHF.

The rearrangement links TRBV5-4 to TRBJ2-7, with TRBD2 identical over 12 bases. The CDR3 runs to 14 residues. Losses at the gene ends were 4 bases for V and 10 bases for J; bases not matched to a gene: 9. In germline, CDR1 is SGHNT, CDR2 YYREEE (reference sequence). Here the CDR3 DNA reads TGTGCCAGCAGCGGCAGTCTAGCGGGAGGGCTTCAGTACTTC. Amino acid sequence: CASSGSLAGGLQYF.

A single count supports this clone. V gene TRBV6-1 combines with J gene TRBJ2-2; D remains ambiguous. V lost 1 base, J lost 4 bases, and 13 bases lay in between. This CDR3 is 16 amino acids long. Germline CDR1 is MNHNS and CDR2 is SASEGT. Here the CDR3 DNA reads TGTGCCAGCAGTGAAGTAACCGGGTCGGGCACCGGGGAGCTGTTTTTT. It specifies CASSEVTGSGTGELFF.

V gene TRBV11-3 combines with J gene TRBJ2-2, with D hard to call. Trimming removed 5 bases from V and 5 bases from J, with 15 bases in between. CDR3 size: 15 residues. Germline values: CDR1 SGHNT, CDR2 YENEEA. This chain's CDR3 is CASSQIRAPTGELFF. The CDR3 region has the DNA TGTGCCAGCAGCCAAATAAGGGCCCCGACCGGGGAGCTGTTTTTT.

This chain uses TRBV7-2 with TRBJ1-4, with 9 bases lining up with TRBD1. With 5 bases clipped from V and 7 bases from J, the junction kept 11 bases outside the gene matches. Germline V gives CDR1 SGHTA, CDR2 FQGNSA. The CDR3 loop spans 16 amino acids. The CDR3 DNA follows: TGTGCCAGCAGCAACTTCCGGGACAGGGAGGGTGAAAAACTGTTTTTT. Protein sequence: CASSNFRDREGEKLFF. Combining the CDR3 with reference TRBV7-2 and TRBJ1-4 gives the whole variable domain GAGVSQSPSNKVTEKGKDVELRCDPISGHTALYWYRQSLGQGLEFLIYFQGNSAPDKSGLPSDRFSAERTGGSVSTLTIQRTQQEDSAVYLCASSNFRDREGEKLFFGSGTQLSVL.

This chain links TRBV5-6 with TRBJ2-2, with D tentatively TRBD2 (5 bases). The CDR3 spans 16 residues. Germline CDR1 and CDR2: SGHDT and YYEEEE. The ends were cut back, 4 bases at V and 1 base at J, with 14 bases in the middle. CDR3 residues: CASSNSGEGNTGELFF. CDR3 bases: TGTGCCAGCAGCAACAGCGGCGAGGGGAACACCGGGGAGCTGTTTTTT.

V gene TRBV2 combines with J gene TRBJ2-3; 7 nucleotides agree with TRBD2. The junction had 10 bases not matched to a gene; V was cut back by 3 bases and J by 4 bases. The germline CDR1 and CDR2 sequences are SNHLY and FYNNEI. The CDR3 covers 16 residues. The CDR3 region has the DNA TGTGCCAGCAGTGATGTTGGACGGGACTACGCAGATACGCAGTATTTT. Translating it yields CASSDVGRDYADTQYF.

This clone was seen only a few times. The genes are TRBV21-1 and TRBJ1-2; the D call in the table, TRBD1, was not verified against the DNA. TRBV21-1 counts as a pseudogene. This CDR3 is built from 18 residues. The CDR3 DNA is TGTGCCAGCAGCAAAGGGGAGCAGGGGGCGAGTCGGGCCTATGGCTACACCTTC. Amino acid sequence: CASSKGEQGASRAYGYTF.

This chain links TRBV27 with TRBJ2-7; D gene ambiguous. The CDR3 runs to 15 residues. The germline V gene has CDR1 MNHEY and CDR2 SMNVEV (reference sequence). V was shortened by 2 bases and J by 3 bases, with 14 bases between the two germline ends. The CDR3 spells CASSLLGSVVYEQYF. The CDR3 DNA reads TGTGCCAGCAGTTTACTAGGCTCAGTTGTCTACGAGCAGTACTTC.

This chain connects TRBV7-8 to TRBJ1-2; D is unclear. The V and J ends lost 2 bases and 1 base respectively, with 11 bases between them. This CDR3 contains 15 residues. CDR1 is SGHVS and CDR2 is FQNEAQ in the germline V gene. The CDR3 nucleotides read TGTGCCAGCAGCTTATTGGGCCAATTTAACTATGGCTACACCTTC. This translates into CASSLLGQFNYGYTF. The entire variable domain, with the rest obtained from reference TRBV7-8 and TRBJ1-2, is as follows: GAGVSQSPRYKVAKRGQDVALRCDPISGHVSLFWYQQALGQGPEFLTYFQNEAQLDKSGLPSDRFFAERPEGSVSTLKIQRTQQEDSAVYLCASSLLGQFNYGYTFGSGTRLTVV.